Sequencing of this T cell receptor (beta chain) was carried out in a study of OX40 agonist ivuxolimab in advanced cancers. There are 18 residues in the CDR3. V lost 3 bases to trimming and J lost 0 bases; unmatched junction nucleotides: 8. Germline CDR1 reads ENHRY; CDR2 reads SYGVKD. Profiled with immunoSEQ multiplex PCR; TCRdb holds only in-frame clones, not every one. The table lists fewer than 75,000 clones, about 87% of them singletons. The sequence was collected from an adult with an advanced solid tumor such as melanoma, head and neck, liver or kidney cancer. This specimen was CD4+ or CD8+ T cells sorted from blood, taken in a trial of the OX40 agonist ivuxolimab. The chain carries TRBV10-3 and TRBJ2-6, with 7 bases lining up with TRBD1. This CDR3 reads CAISERQGVRSGANVLTF. The CDR3, as DNA: TGTGCCATCAGTGAAAGGCAGGGGGTTCGCTCTGGGGCCAACGTCCTGACTTTC.